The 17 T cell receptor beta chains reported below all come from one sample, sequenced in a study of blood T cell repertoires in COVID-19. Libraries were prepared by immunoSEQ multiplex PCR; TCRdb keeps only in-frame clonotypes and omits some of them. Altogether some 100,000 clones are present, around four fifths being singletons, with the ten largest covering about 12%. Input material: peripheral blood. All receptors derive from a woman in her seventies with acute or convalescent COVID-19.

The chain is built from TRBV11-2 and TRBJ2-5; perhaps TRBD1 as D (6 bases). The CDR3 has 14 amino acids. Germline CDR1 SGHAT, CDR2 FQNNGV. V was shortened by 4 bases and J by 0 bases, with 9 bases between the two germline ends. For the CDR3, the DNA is TGTGCCAGCAGCTCCAGGACAGACCAAGAGACCCAGTACTTC. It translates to CASSSRTDQETQYF.

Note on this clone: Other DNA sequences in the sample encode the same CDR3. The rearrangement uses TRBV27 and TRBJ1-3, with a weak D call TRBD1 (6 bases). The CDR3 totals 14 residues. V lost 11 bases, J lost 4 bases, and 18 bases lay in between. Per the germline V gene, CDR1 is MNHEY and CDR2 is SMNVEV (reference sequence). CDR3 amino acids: CASRLQGSGNTIYF. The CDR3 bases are TGTGCCTCTCGGTTACAGGGTTCAGGAAACACCATATATTTT.

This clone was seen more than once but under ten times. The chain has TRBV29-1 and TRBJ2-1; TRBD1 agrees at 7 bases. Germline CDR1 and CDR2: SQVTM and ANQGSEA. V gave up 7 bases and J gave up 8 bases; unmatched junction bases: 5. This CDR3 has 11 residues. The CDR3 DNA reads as TGCAGCGGGCGTCAGGGGGATGAGCAGTTCTTC. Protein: CSGRQGDEQFF.

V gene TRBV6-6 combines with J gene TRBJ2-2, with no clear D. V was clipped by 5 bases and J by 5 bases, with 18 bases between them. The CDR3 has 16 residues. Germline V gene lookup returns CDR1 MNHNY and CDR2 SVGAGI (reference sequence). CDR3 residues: CASSTQDFGWTGELFF. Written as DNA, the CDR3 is TGTGCCAGCAGTACCCAGGATTTCGGATGGACCGGGGAGCTGTTTTTT.

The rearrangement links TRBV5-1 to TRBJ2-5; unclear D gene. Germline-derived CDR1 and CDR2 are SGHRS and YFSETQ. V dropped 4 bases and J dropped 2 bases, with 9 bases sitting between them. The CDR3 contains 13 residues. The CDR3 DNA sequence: TGCGCCAGCAGCGGCGGCGTTCAAGAGACCCAGTACTTC. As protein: CASSGGVQETQYF.

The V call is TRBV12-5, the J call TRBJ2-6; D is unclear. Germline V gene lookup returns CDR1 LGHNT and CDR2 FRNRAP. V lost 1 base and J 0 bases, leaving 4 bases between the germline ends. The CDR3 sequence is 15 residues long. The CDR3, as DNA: TGTGCTAGTGGTTTGGGAGGCTCTGGGGCCAACGTCCTGACTTTC. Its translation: CASGLGGSGANVLTF.

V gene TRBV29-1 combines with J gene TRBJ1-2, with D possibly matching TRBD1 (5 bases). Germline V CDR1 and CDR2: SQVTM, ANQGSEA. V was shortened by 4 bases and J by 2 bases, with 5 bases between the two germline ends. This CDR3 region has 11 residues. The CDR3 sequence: CSVAGNYGYTF. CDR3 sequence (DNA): TGCAGCGTTGCAGGGAACTATGGCTACACCTTC. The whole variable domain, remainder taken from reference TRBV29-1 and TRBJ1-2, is SAVISQKPSRDICQRGTSLTIQCQVDSQVTMMFWYRQQPGQSLTLIATANQGSEATYESGFVIDKFPISRPNLTFSTLTVSNMSPEDSSIYLCSVAGNYGYTFGSGTRLTVV.

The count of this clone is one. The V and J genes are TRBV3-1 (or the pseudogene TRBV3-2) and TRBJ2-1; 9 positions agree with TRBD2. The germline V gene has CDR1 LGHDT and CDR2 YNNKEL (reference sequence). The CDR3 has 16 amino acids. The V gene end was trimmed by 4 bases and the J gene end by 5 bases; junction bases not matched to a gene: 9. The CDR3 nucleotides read TGTGCCAGCAGCCGTCCGCGGGGGACTAGCAACAATGAGCAGTTCTTC. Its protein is CASSRPRGTSNNEQFF.

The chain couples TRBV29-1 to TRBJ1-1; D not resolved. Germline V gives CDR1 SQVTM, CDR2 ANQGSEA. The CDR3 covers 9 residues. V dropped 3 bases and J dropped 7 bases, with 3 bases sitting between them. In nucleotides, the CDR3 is TGCAGCGTTGACGTTGAAGCTTTCTTT. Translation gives CSVDVEAFF.

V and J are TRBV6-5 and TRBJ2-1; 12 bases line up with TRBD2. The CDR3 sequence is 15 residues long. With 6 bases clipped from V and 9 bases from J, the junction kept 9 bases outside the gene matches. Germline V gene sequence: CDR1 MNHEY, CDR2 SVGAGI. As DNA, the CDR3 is TGTGCCAGCAGGAGATCTAGCGGGGGGGAAAGTGAGCAGTTCTTC. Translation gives CASRRSSGGESEQFF.

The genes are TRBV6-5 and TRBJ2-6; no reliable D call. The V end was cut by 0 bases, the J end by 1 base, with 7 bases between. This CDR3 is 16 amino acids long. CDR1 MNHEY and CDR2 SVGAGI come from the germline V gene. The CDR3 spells CASSYSTGSGANVLTF. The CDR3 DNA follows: TGTGCCAGCAGTTACTCGACTGGGTCTGGGGCCAACGTCCTGACTTTC.

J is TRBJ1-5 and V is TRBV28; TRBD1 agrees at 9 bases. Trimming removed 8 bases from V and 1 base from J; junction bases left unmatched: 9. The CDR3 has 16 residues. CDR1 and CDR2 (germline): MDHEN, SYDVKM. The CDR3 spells CASSFTTGGSNQPQHF. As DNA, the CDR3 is TGTGCCAGCTCTTTTACGACAGGGGGGAGCAATCAGCCCCAGCATTTT.

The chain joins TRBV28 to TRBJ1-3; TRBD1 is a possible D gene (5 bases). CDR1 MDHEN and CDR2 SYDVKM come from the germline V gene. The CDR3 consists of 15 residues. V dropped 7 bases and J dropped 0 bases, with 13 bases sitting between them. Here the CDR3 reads CASNRLRDSGNTIYF. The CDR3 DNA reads TGTGCCAGCAACAGGCTGCGTGACTCTGGAAACACCATATATTTT.

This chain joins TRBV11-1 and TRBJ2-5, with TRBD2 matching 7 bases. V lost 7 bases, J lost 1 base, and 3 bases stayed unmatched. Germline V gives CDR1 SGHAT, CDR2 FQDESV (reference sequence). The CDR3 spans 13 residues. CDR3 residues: CASKRGVQETQYF. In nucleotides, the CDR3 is TGTGCCAGCAAACGGGGGGTCCAAGAGACCCAGTACTTC.

CDR3 sequence reads: CASSITSGGTDTQYF. The DNA for the CDR3 is TGTGCCAGTAGTATAACTAGCGGGGGGACAGATACGCAGTATTTT. The chain joins TRBV19 to TRBJ2-3; 12 bases fit TRBD2. This CDR3 has 15 residues. The germline CDR1 and CDR2 sequences are LNHDA and SQIVND (reference sequence). The junction had 0 bases not matched to a gene; V was cut back by 2 bases and J by 3 bases.

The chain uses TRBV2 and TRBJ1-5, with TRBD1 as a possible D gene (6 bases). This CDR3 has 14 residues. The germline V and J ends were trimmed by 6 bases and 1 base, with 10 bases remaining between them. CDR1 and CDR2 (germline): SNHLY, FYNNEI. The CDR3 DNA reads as TGTGCCAGCAGCTTCGGACAGAGCAATCAGCCCCAGCATTTT. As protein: CASSFGQSNQPQHF.

CDR3 residues: CASSELAGGNTGELFF. Here the CDR3 DNA reads TGTGCCAGCAGTGAGCTAGCGGGGGGGAACACCGGGGAGCTGTTTTTT. The chain couples TRBV6-1 to TRBJ2-2, with 11 bases fitting TRBD2. V was pared by 3 bases and J by 1 base, with 1 base of the junction left unmatched. CDR3 length equals 16 residues. CDR1 MNHNS and CDR2 SASEGT come from the germline V gene.